These 23 T cell receptor beta chains were all obtained from the same sample, sequenced in a study of cytotoxic CD8 clonotypes in ibrutinib-treated CLL (dated by TCRdb to 2020 to 2023). What the time point label conveys for this sample: 12 months on ibrutinib. Library preparation was by the immunoSEQ multiplex PCR assay. The immuneACCESS repertoire file appears here via TCRdb, limited to in-frame rearrangements. These files lack a portion of the clones; in checked studies, under half of the deficit traces to unresolved V genes, and the cause of the others is not known. Across this sample there are roughly 60,000 clones, with roughly 71% seen only once. Jointly, the top ten make up around 45% of the sample. Sample: PBMCs, taken after 12 months of ibrutinib treatment. The source of these receptors is a human donor with chronic lymphocytic leukemia.

This sequence joins TRBV4-2 and TRBJ1-2, with TRBD1 matching 10 bases. Germline V gene data show CDR1 as LGHNA and CDR2 as YNFKEQ. J was trimmed by 7 bases and V by 1 base; bases with no gene match: 12. The CDR3 is 17 amino acids. The CDR3 coding sequence is TGTGCCAGCAGCCAAGGCCAGACGGACAGGGGGGTTGGTGGCTACACCTTC. Its translation is CASSQGQTDRGVGGYTF.

The chain couples TRBV7-2 to TRBJ2-7; no firm D call. V lost 1 base, J lost 1 base, and 5 bases lay in between. This CDR3 region has 13 residues. Germline values: CDR1 SGHTA, CDR2 FQGNSA. The CDR3 region is CASSLVASYEQYF. CDR3 bases: TGTGCCAGCAGCTTAGTTGCGTCCTACGAGCAGTACTTC. The full variable domain, completed using reference TRBV7-2 and TRBJ2-7, is GAGVSQSPSNKVTEKGKDVELRCDPISGHTALYWYRQSLGQGLEFLIYFQGNSAPDKSGLPSDRFSAERTGGSVSTLTIQRTQQEDSAVYLCASSLVASYEQYFGPGTRLTVT.

V and J are TRBV7-2 and TRBJ2-7; 12 nucleotides line up with TRBD2. The V gene end was trimmed by 5 bases and the J gene end by 6 bases; junction bases not matched to a gene: 5. This CDR3 is 14 amino acids long. Germline CDR1 SGHTA, CDR2 FQGNSA. CDR3 sequence (DNA): TGTGCCAGCAGCCCCGGGGGACTAGCGGGCGAGCAGTACTTC. It yields the protein CASSPGGLAGEQYF.

The gene calls are TRBV4-1 and TRBJ2-5; no clear D. V lost 1 base and J 7 bases, leaving 10 bases between the germline ends. This CDR3 has 13 amino acids. The germline CDR1 and CDR2 sequences are MGHRA and YSYEKL. CDR3 nucleotides: TGCGCCAGCAGCCAAGTTCCAGGTGGGACCCAGTACTTC. The encoded protein is CASSQVPGGTQYF.

The chain recombines TRBV29-1 with TRBJ2-3; 9 bases are a match to TRBD2. Germline V CDR1 and CDR2: SQVTM, ANQGSEA. V dropped 6 bases and J dropped 4; count of bases not matched to a gene: 11. The CDR3 totals 15 residues. In DNA, the CDR3 is TGCAGCGTCCCTTATAGCGGGAGTCTATCAGATACGCAGTATTTT. Its translation is CSVPYSGSLSDTQYF.

The rearrangement joins TRBV9 to TRBJ1-1; D remains unclear. Germline V gene lookup returns CDR1 SGDLS and CDR2 YYNGEE. This CDR3 region has 14 residues. V lost 2 bases to trimming and J lost 1 base, with 9 bases between them. The CDR3 reads CASSVKGGNTEAFF. Written as DNA, the CDR3 is TGTGCCAGCAGCGTTAAGGGAGGGAACACTGAAGCTTTCTTT.

This clone showed up just a few times. The rearrangement joins TRBV6-6 to TRBJ1-3, with D tentatively TRBD1 (6 bases). V lost 1 base, J lost 2 bases, and 12 bases lay in between. The germline CDR1 and CDR2 sequences are MNHNY and SVGAGI (reference sequence). This CDR3 contains 16 residues. For the CDR3, the DNA is TGTGCCAGCAGTTACTTAGGACAGACTACTGGAAACACCATATATTTT. Amino acid sequence: CASSYLGQTTGNTIYF.

The chain employs TRBV6-5 and TRBJ2-2; weak D call: TRBD2 (5 bases). Per germline, CDR1 MNHEY and CDR2 SVGAGI. V was trimmed by 4 bases and J by 13 bases, leaving 13 bases between them. This CDR3 has 12 residues. CDR3 sequence (DNA): TGTGCCAGCAGTTCAGAGGGTAGAGGGCTGTTTTTT. Amino acids: CASSSEGRGLFF.

This chain joins TRBV19 and TRBJ1-5; D call uncertain. Germline CDR1 is LNHDA and CDR2 is SQIVND (reference sequence). The V end was cut by 6 bases, the J end by 2 bases, with 14 bases between. This CDR3 is 15 amino acids long. CDR3 DNA sequence: TGTGCCAGTAGCCTCGGCGGGCGCGGCAATCAGCCCCAGCATTTT. Translation gives CASSLGGRGNQPQHF.

A few counts support this clone. The rearrangement uses TRBV28 and TRBJ2-5; tentatively, D is TRBD2 (6 bases). V lost 7 bases to trimming and J lost 1 base, with 16 bases between them. Germline lookup yields CDR1 MDHEN and CDR2 SYDVKM. There are 15 residues in the CDR3. The CDR3 loop is CASTPERGTQETQYF. In nucleotides, the CDR3 is TGTGCCAGCACCCCAGAACGGGGGACCCAAGAGACCCAGTACTTC.

V usage is TRBV4-2 and J usage is TRBJ2-7, with D perhaps TRBD2 (5 bases). In germline, CDR1 is LGHNA, CDR2 YNFKEQ. CDR3 size: 15 residues. Trimming shortened V by 3 bases and J by 8 bases, and 20 bases separated the two germline ends. The CDR3 DNA reads TGTGCCAGCAGCCAGTCCCCCGGACTCCTTGTGCAGCAGTACTTC. Translating it yields CASSQSPGLLVQQYF.

This chain connects TRBV11-2 to TRBJ2-2, with D maybe TRBD2 (6 bases). Trimming removed 4 bases at V and 4 bases at J, with 13 bases between. This CDR3 spans 15 amino acids. Germline assignment: CDR1 SGHAT and CDR2 FQNNGV. The CDR3 nucleotides are TGTGCCAGCAGCTCACGACTAGTTGGCACCGGGGAGCTGTTTTTT. Residues: CASSSRLVGTGELFF.

The chain links TRBV7-9 to TRBJ2-7, with D uncertain. Trimming left V 2 bases short and J 3 bases short, with 11 bases between. The CDR3 contains 14 residues. Germline assignment: CDR1 SEHNR and CDR2 FQNEAQ (reference sequence). The CDR3 here is CASSLPGFDYEQYF. The CDR3 DNA is TGTGCCAGCAGCTTACCAGGTTTCGACTACGAGCAGTACTTC.

This CDR3 is CASSSVAGGRTDTQYF. The CDR3 DNA sequence: TGTGCCAGCAGCTCCGTTGCGGGAGGGCGCACAGATACGCAGTATTTT. The rearrangement links TRBV11-2 to TRBJ2-3; 9 nucleotides agree with TRBD2. J was trimmed by 1 base and V by 4 bases; bases with no gene match: 6. CDR3 length: 16 residues. The germline V gene has CDR1 SGHAT and CDR2 FQNNGV. Supplemented by reference TRBV11-2 and TRBJ2-3, the full variable domain reads EAGVAQSPRYKIIEKRQSVAFWCNPISGHATLYWYQQILGQGPKLLIQFQNNGVVDDSQLPKDRFSAERLKGVDSTLKIQPAKLEDSAVYLCASSSVAGGRTDTQYFGPGTRLTVL.

This sequence joins TRBV7-9 and TRBJ2-3; 7 nucleotides match TRBD1. This CDR3 contains 14 residues. V shed 4 bases, J shed 3 bases, and the junction held 4 bases outside the gene matches. Per germline, CDR1 SEHNR and CDR2 FQNEAQ (reference sequence). The CDR3 DNA sequence: TGTGCCAGCAGCTACGACAGGGATACAGATACGCAGTATTTT. It codes for CASSYDRDTDTQYF.

Only a few counts were recorded for this clone. The chain links TRBV7-3 to TRBJ2-2; 8 nucleotides match TRBD2. V trimming: 2 bases; J trimming: 0 bases; junction bases outside the gene matches: 14. The germline V gene has CDR1 SGHTA and CDR2 FQGTGA. There are 20 residues in the CDR3. The CDR3 here is CASSLGWASGPQTNTGELFF. The CDR3, as DNA: TGTGCCAGCAGCTTAGGCTGGGCTAGCGGGCCACAAACGAACACCGGGGAGCTGTTTTTT.

This clone was seen only a few times. The chain employs TRBV28 and TRBJ2-7; possible D gene TRBD1, 5 bases. With 7 bases removed from V and 3 bases from J, the gap between germline ends came to 7 bases. The CDR3 covers 11 residues. CDR1 and CDR2 from the germline V gene are MDHEN and SYDVKM. In DNA, the CDR3 is TGTGCCAGCACAGGGCTCTACGAGCAGTACTTC. The encoded protein is CASTGLYEQYF. Using reference TRBV28 and TRBJ2-7 for the parts outside the CDR3, the full variable domain is DVKVTQSSRYLVKRTGEKVFLECVQDMDHENMFWYRQDPGLGLRLIYFSYDVKMKEKGDIPEGYSVSREKKERFSLILESASTNQTSMYLCASTGLYEQYFGPGTRLTVT.

This chain connects TRBV29-1 to TRBJ1-1; no clear D gene. V shed 2 bases and J shed 2 bases, with 6 bases lying between them. The CDR3 runs 12 residues. The germline CDR1 and CDR2 sequences are SQVTM and ANQGSEA. The CDR3 nucleotides are TGCAGCGTTGAACGGACTAACACTGAAGCTTTCTTT. The encoded protein is CSVERTNTEAFF.

J is TRBJ2-1 and V is TRBV5-1; 15 nucleotides line up with TRBD2. This CDR3 is 18 amino acids long. V lost 2 bases to trimming and J lost 6 bases; unmatched junction nucleotides: 9. From germline, CDR1 is SGHRS and CDR2 YFSETQ. CDR3 residues: CASSLGLAGGVWGNEQFF. The DNA of the CDR3 is TGCGCCAGCAGCTTAGGACTAGCGGGAGGGGTATGGGGCAATGAGCAGTTCTTC.

V usage is TRBV2 and J usage is TRBJ2-7; TRBD1 matches at 10 bases. CDR1 and CDR2 (germline): SNHLY, FYNNEI. This CDR3 region has 15 residues. With V trimmed by 6 bases and J by 1 base, 6 bases remained unmatched. The CDR3 here is CASRDRGGLSYEQYF. In DNA, the CDR3 is TGTGCCAGCAGGGACAGGGGGGGACTGTCCTACGAGCAGTACTTC. Full variable domain (outside the CDR3, taken from reference TRBV2 and TRBJ2-7): EPEVTQTPSHQVTQMGQEVILRCVPISNHLYFYWYRQILGQKVEFLVSFYNNEISEKSEIFDDQFSVERPDGSNFTLKIRSTKLEDSAMYFCASRDRGGLSYEQYFGPGTRLTVT.

The rearrangement links TRBV5-1 to TRBJ1-5; D is perhaps TRBD1 (5 bases). The V and J ends lost 0 bases and 2 bases respectively, with 12 bases between them. The length of the CDR3 is 16 residues. From germline, CDR1 is SGHRS and CDR2 YFSETQ. The CDR3 sequence is CASSLEGVGGNQPQHF. CDR3 sequence (DNA): TGCGCCAGCAGCTTGGAAGGTGTAGGGGGCAATCAGCCCCAGCATTTT. Complete variable domain (other parts from reference TRBV5-1 and TRBJ1-5): KAGVTQTPRYLIKTRGQQVTLSCSPISGHRSVSWYQQTPGQGLQFLFEYFSETQRNKGNFPGRFSGRQFSNSRSEMNVSTLELGDSALYLCASSLEGVGGNQPQHFGDGTRLSIL.

The chain uses TRBV10-3 and TRBJ2-7; 8 nucleotides align to TRBD1. The germline V gene encodes CDR1 ENHRY and CDR2 SYGVKD. J gave up 0 bases and V 0 bases, and 4 bases lay outside the gene matches. The CDR3 covers 16 residues. CDR3: CAISESWTGNSYEQYF. CDR3 nucleotide sequence: TGTGCCATCAGTGAGTCTTGGACAGGGAACTCCTACGAGCAGTACTTC.

The V call is TRBV6-5, the J call TRBJ1-2; 9 positions match TRBD1. The ends lost 4 bases at V and 4 bases at J; junction bases unmatched: 7. The CDR3 loop spans 15 amino acids. Germline V lookup: CDR1 MNHEY, CDR2 SVGAGI. The CDR3 nucleotides are TGTGCCAGCAGTTCCTCGCCGGGACAGGGCTATGGCTACACCTTC. It codes for CASSSSPGQGYGYTF.